This T cell receptor beta chain was documented in a study of T cell responses to AZD1222 COVID-19 vaccine. Looked up from germline, CDR1 is SNHLY and CDR2 is FYNNEI. V was pared by 6 bases and J by 2 bases, with 7 bases between. The CDR3 extends over 12 amino acids. Findings and caveats of the study: Vaccine-associated CD4 TCRs spanned spike, dominant at 160-218 and 743-854.

The data were produced by immunoSEQ multiplex PCR, yet TCRdb's version contains in-frame clones alone and is incomplete. Of tens of thousands of clones listed, 80% to 90% are singletons. In the case of this clone: The target antigen is unknown.

This specimen consisted of peripheral blood, obtained 28 days after the second AZD1222 dose. This TCR was sampled from an adult who received the AZD1222 COVID-19 vaccine. The chain carries TRBV2 and TRBJ2-5; unclear D gene. The chain's CDR3 is CASSLTQETQYF. CDR3 nucleotides: TGTGCCAGCAGCCTGACACAAGAGACCCAGTACTTC.